Shown below are 21 T cell receptor beta chains from a single sample sequenced in a study of lymphopenia after photon versus proton radiotherapy. Method: immunoSEQ multiplex PCR; TCRdb's copy keeps in-frame clones and lacks some. The sample yields 50,000 or so clones, 92% seen once. The sequencing used peripheral blood, collected from a patient treated with photon-based radiotherapy. The receptors were gathered from a woman in her thirties or forties with cholangiocarcinoma.

This clone was seen only a few times. V and J are TRBV2 and TRBJ1-5; D perhaps matches TRBD1 (5 bases). Per germline, CDR1 SNHLY and CDR2 FYNNEI. CDR3 length equals 14 residues. Between the trimmed V and J ends, which lost 7 bases and 5 bases, there was a span of 15 bases. DNA for the CDR3: TGTGCCAGCAACCTGCGGGGGGGAGATCAGCCCCAGCATTTT. Protein sequence: CASNLRGGDQPQHF.

The table lists this clone with a few counts. The chain has TRBV7-8 and TRBJ2-7; no firm D call. The CDR3 sequence is 11 residues long. Trimming removed 5 bases at V and 5 bases at J, with 7 bases between. The germline V gene encodes CDR1 SGHVS and CDR2 FQNEAQ. The CDR3 DNA reads TGTGCCAGCAGCCAAAGGGACGAGCAGTACTTC. As protein: CASSQRDEQYF.

The V gene is TRBV13, the J gene TRBJ2-7; D might be TRBD2 (5 bases). The CDR3 is 15 residues long. The germline gives CDR1 PRHDT, CDR2 FYEKMQ (reference sequence). Trimming removed 5 bases at V and 1 base at J, with 15 bases between. CDR3 in DNA: TGTGCCAGCAGCCCGATGACCGGGATATCCTACGAGCAGTACTTC. Translated, it gives CASSPMTGISYEQYF.

The gene calls are TRBV28 and TRBJ1-2; 9 bases are shared with TRBD1. Germline V gene data show CDR1 as MDHEN and CDR2 as SYDVKM. The J segment lost 8 bases and the V segment lost 8 bases, leaving 9 bases of the junction unmatched. This CDR3 comprises 13 residues. The DNA of the CDR3 is TGTGCCAGCTTACCGGGACAGGGTCGGGGCTACACCTTC. As protein: CASLPGQGRGYTF.

The chain employs TRBV18 and TRBJ2-2, with 7 nucleotides matching TRBD1. This CDR3 is 15 amino acids long. Trimming removed 4 bases from V and 1 base from J; junction bases left unmatched: 3. Germline-derived CDR1 and CDR2 are KGHSH and LQKENI. This CDR3 is CASSRDSLNTGELFF. In nucleotides, the CDR3 is TGTGCCAGCTCACGGGACAGCCTGAACACCGGGGAGCTGTTTTTT.

The DNA for the CDR3 is TGTGCCAGCATACCCAGGGGCAGGACTGGCACTGAAGCTTTCTTT. It specifies CASIPRGRTGTEAFF. The V and J genes are TRBV27 and TRBJ1-1; possible D gene TRBD1, 6 bases. Trimming took off 7 bases at V and 4 bases at J, with 19 bases between the two ends. The CDR3 extends over 15 amino acids. CDR1 and CDR2 from the germline V gene are MNHEY and SMNVEV (reference sequence).

This chain joins TRBV7-2 and TRBJ2-7, with 10 bases lining up with TRBD2. The CDR3 length is 15 residues. J gave up 2 bases and V 3 bases, and 4 bases lay outside the gene matches. Germline CDR1 and CDR2: SGHTA and FQGNSA. CDR3 residues: CASSFLLAGAYEQYF. Here the CDR3 DNA reads TGTGCCAGCAGCTTCCTTCTAGCGGGAGCCTACGAGCAGTACTTC.

V usage is TRBV30 and J usage is TRBJ1-2; possible D gene TRBD1, 6 bases. Germline values: CDR1 GTSNPN, CDR2 SVGIG (reference sequence). The CDR3 contains 11 residues. Trimming cost V 4 bases and J 8 bases, with 11 bases left between them. The CDR3 loop reads CAWNGGPGYTF. The CDR3 DNA reads TGTGCCTGGAACGGGGGGCCCGGCTACACCTTC.

This chain connects TRBV7-8 to TRBJ1-1; D call uncertain. Trimming took off 5 bases at V and 1 base at J, with 14 bases between the two ends. This CDR3 is 15 amino acids long. Looked up from germline, CDR1 is SGHVS and CDR2 is FQNEAQ. CDR3 residues: CASSPPETQNTEAFF. CDR3 nucleotide sequence: TGTGCCAGCAGCCCACCGGAGACTCAGAACACTGAAGCTTTCTTT. Together with reference TRBV7-8 and TRBJ1-1, the CDR3 gives the full variable domain: GAGVSQSPRYKVAKRGQDVALRCDPISGHVSLFWYQQALGQGPEFLTYFQNEAQLDKSGLPSDRFFAERPEGSVSTLKIQRTQQEDSAVYLCASSPPETQNTEAFFGQGTRLTVV.

The chain has TRBV11-2 and TRBJ1-6, with a possible D match to TRBD1 (6 bases). V was shortened by 5 bases and J by 7 bases, with 12 bases between the two germline ends. The CDR3 is made up of 14 amino acids. Germline V gene sequence: CDR1 SGHAT, CDR2 FQNNGV. CDR3 loop: CASSPQGPNSPLHF. The CDR3, as DNA: TGTGCCAGCAGCCCACAGGGTCCAAATTCACCCCTCCACTTT.

The CDR3 coding sequence is TGTGCCAGCAGGAATACAGGGGGCGGAGAGACCCAGTACTTC. It translates to CASRNTGGGETQYF. The chain recombines TRBV6-6 with TRBJ2-5; 9 nucleotides line up with TRBD1. V trimming: 6 bases; J trimming: 4 bases; junction bases outside the gene matches: 6. The CDR3 is 14 amino acids. Germline V CDR1 and CDR2: MNHNY, SVGAGI (reference sequence).

V gene TRBV4-2 combines with J gene TRBJ2-5; D is possibly TRBD2 (5 bases). Looked up from germline, CDR1 is LGHNA and CDR2 is YNFKEQ. Between the trimmed V and J ends, which lost 1 base and 2 bases, there was a span of 11 bases. This CDR3 contains 15 residues. The CDR3 DNA is TGTGCCAGCAGCCAAGTTCACGGGGTGCAAGAGACCCAGTACTTC. Translation: CASSQVHGVQETQYF.

The V and J genes are TRBV5-1 and TRBJ1-1, with TRBD1 as a possible D gene (5 bases). The germline V gene encodes CDR1 SGHRS and CDR2 YFSETQ. The CDR3 extends over 14 amino acids. Deletions cut 0 bases from V and 1 base from J, with 7 bases between. CDR3 in DNA: TGCGCCAGCAGCTTGGGGGACGGGAACACTGAAGCTTTCTTT. Protein: CASSLGDGNTEAFF.

V is TRBV6-4 and J is TRBJ1-6; D is perhaps TRBD1 (6 bases). Trimming cost V 2 bases and J 7 bases, with 6 bases left between them. This CDR3 has 13 residues. Germline CDR1 MRHNA, CDR2 SNTAGT. CDR3 amino acids: CASSDQGNSPLHF. CDR3 DNA sequence: TGTGCCAGCAGTGACCAGGGGAATTCACCCCTCCACTTT.

CDR3 DNA: TGTGCCAGCAGCCAAGGGGAGTTATATGGCTACACCTTC. Protein sequence: CASSQGELYGYTF. The rearrangement links TRBV4-2 to TRBJ1-2; D unresolved. Between the trimmed V and J ends, which lost 1 base and 5 bases, there was a span of 8 bases. The CDR3 consists of 13 residues. Germline V CDR1 and CDR2: LGHNA, YNFKEQ.

This clone was counted only a few times. The rearrangement uses TRBV28 and TRBJ2-2; 7 nucleotides align to TRBD2. The CDR3 contains 16 residues. With V trimmed by 8 bases and J by 0 bases, 9 bases remained unmatched. Germline assignment: CDR1 MDHEN and CDR2 SYDVKM. CDR3 sequence: CASQSPGTTNTGELFF. As DNA, the CDR3 is TGTGCCAGCCAATCCCCCGGGACTACGAACACCGGGGAGCTGTTTTTT.

The rearrangement uses TRBV29-1 and TRBJ2-1, with 11 nucleotides matching TRBD2. The CDR3 spans 15 residues. V lost 3 bases to trimming and J lost 6 bases; unmatched junction nucleotides: 7. CDR1 SQVTM and CDR2 ANQGSEA come from the germline V gene. The CDR3 region is CSVDRVSGRGNEQFF. CDR3 coding DNA: TGCAGCGTTGATCGAGTTAGCGGGAGGGGCAATGAGCAGTTCTTC.

The chain joins TRBV7-8 to TRBJ1-4; 7 positions match TRBD1. There are 18 residues in the CDR3. The germline CDR1 and CDR2 sequences are SGHVS and FQNEAQ. Unmatched junction bases numbered 14, after V lost 1 base and J lost 6 bases. As DNA, the CDR3 is TGTGCCAGCAGCTTAGGAGGAGGTATGGAGGGGGCTGATGAAAAACTGTTTTTT. Translated, it gives CASSLGGGMEGADEKLFF.

V gene TRBV6-5 combines with J gene TRBJ1-2, with 9 bases that match TRBD1. This CDR3 has 14 residues. CDR1 MNHEY and CDR2 SVGAGI come from the germline V gene. V was clipped by 6 bases and J by 8 bases; unmatched bases: 10. CDR3 DNA sequence: TGTGCCAGCAGCCGCGGGACAGGGAAATGGGGCTACACCTTC. This sequence encodes CASSRGTGKWGYTF.

This chain links TRBV12-1 with TRBJ2-1; the D segment call TRBD2 is taken from the table without a DNA check. TRBV12-1 is noted as a pseudogene. This CDR3 is built from 19 residues. The CDR3 region has the DNA TGTGCCAGCAGCTTTGTAGCCCCAAAGACTAGCGAAGACTACAATGAGCAGTTCTTC. Translation: CASSFVAPKTSEDYNEQFF.

The chain couples TRBV7-2 to TRBJ1-4; a possible D gene is TRBD1 (6 bases). The CDR3 extends over 15 amino acids. The germline CDR1 and CDR2 sequences are SGHTA and FQGNSA. The V end was cut by 5 bases, the J end by 7 bases, with 17 bases between. CDR3 protein: CASSPIGGFSEKLFF. CDR3 bases: TGTGCCAGCAGCCCTATAGGGGGATTTAGTGAAAAACTGTTTTTT.